These 23 T cell receptor beta chains came from one sample sequenced in a study of human T cells and chemical hapten exposure. Described time point: patch test 1, 2 weeks after DPC sensitization. As to treatment: therapeutic diphenylcyclopropenone sensitization with weekly scalp DPC. TCRdb processed the RACE reads anew with MiXCR; each CDR3 protein has one entry. This sample carries around 120,000 distinct CDR3 sequences, roughly 15% of them seen once, and the ten largest clones take less than 0.95%. The source was whole blood, collected in connection with sensitization to the hapten diphenylcyclopropenone (DPC). These TCRs come from a man aged 18 to 30 with alopecia areata. Some clones in this sample may be carry-over from other donors' samples.

This chain uses TRBV29-1 with TRBJ1-1; 7 bases are a match to TRBD1. V lost 7 bases to trimming and J lost 6 bases; unmatched junction nucleotides: 11. The germline CDR1 and CDR2 sequences are SQVTM and ANQGSEA. The CDR3 runs to 13 residues. The chain's CDR3 is CSALPGGTAEAFF. Written as DNA, the CDR3 is TGCAGCGCTCTCCCAGGGGGTACGGCTGAAGCTTTCTTT.

The rearrangement uses TRBV6-1 and TRBJ2-7; 9 nucleotides line up with TRBD2. V lost 4 bases, J lost 3 bases, and 4 bases stayed unmatched. Looked up from germline, CDR1 is MNHNS and CDR2 is SASEGT. This CDR3 contains 14 residues. In DNA, the CDR3 is TGTGCCAGCAGTGTTAGCGGGGGCCTCTACGAGCAGTACTTC. This codes for CASSVSGGLYEQYF.

This clonotype appeared many times. The gene calls are TRBV11-2 and TRBJ2-5, with D hard to call. The CDR3 has 11 amino acids. Per the germline V gene, CDR1 is SGHAT and CDR2 is FQNNGV. Deletions cut 5 bases from V and 2 bases from J, with 3 bases between. As DNA, the CDR3 is TGTGCCAGCAGCGCTCAAGAGACCCAGTACTTC. Its protein is CASSAQETQYF.

This clonotype was found a few times. This chain connects TRBV6-1 to TRBJ1-2; TRBD1 aligns across 8 bases. CDR1 is MNHNS and CDR2 is SASEGT in the germline V gene. Germline trimming cut 6 bases from V and 4 bases from J; bases unmatched to any gene: 4. CDR3 length equals 13 residues. The CDR3: CASSVQGAYGYTF. The CDR3 DNA sequence: TGTGCCAGCAGCGTCCAGGGGGCCTATGGCTACACCTTC.

The chain recombines TRBV5-4 with TRBJ2-1; maybe TRBD2 (5 bases). There are 12 residues in the CDR3. The ends were cut back, 5 bases at V and 7 bases at J, with 10 bases in the middle. Germline CDR1 is SGHNT and CDR2 is YYREEE (reference sequence). Here the CDR3 DNA reads TGTGCCAGCAGACTAGAAGAAAATGAGCAGTTCTTC. As protein: CASRLEENEQFF.

This clonotype was found a few times. The V call is TRBV3-1, the J call TRBJ2-1, with 8 nucleotides matching TRBD2. The V gene end was trimmed by 1 base and the J gene end by 5 bases; junction bases not matched to a gene: 4. Per the germline V gene, CDR1 is LGHDT and CDR2 is YNNKEL (reference sequence). The CDR3 length is 15 residues. The CDR3: CASSQGAGADNEQFF. The CDR3 DNA reads TGTGCCAGCAGCCAAGGAGCGGGGGCAGACAATGAGCAGTTCTTC.

CDR3 loop: CASSRSQGANYEQYF. CDR3 sequence (DNA): TGTGCCAGCAGCCGCTCGCAGGGGGCCAACTACGAGCAGTACTTC. The chain combines TRBV7-6 with TRBJ2-7; 8 nucleotides agree with TRBD1. Germline V gene sequence: CDR1 SGHVS, CDR2 FNYEAQ. The V segment lost 5 bases and the J segment 3 bases; nucleotides outside the gene matches: 9. The CDR3 spans 15 residues. Full variable domain (outside the CDR3, taken from reference TRBV7-6 and TRBJ2-7): GAGVSQSPRYKVTKRGQDVALRCDPISGHVSLYWYRQALGQGPEFLTYFNYEAQQDKSGLPNDRFSAERPEGSISTLTIQRTEQRDSAMYRCASSRSQGANYEQYFGPGTRLTVT.

To note about this clonotype: With a much larger clone just one base away, this may be a read error. The V gene is TRBV6-2 or TRBV6-3, the J gene TRBJ1-2; tentative D call: TRBD1 (6 bases). V was shortened by 7 bases and J by 4 bases, with 16 bases between the two germline ends. CDR1 and CDR2 from the germline V gene are MNHEY and SVGEGT. This CDR3 comprises 14 residues. CDR3 in amino acids: CASNPQGPFYGYTF. DNA for the CDR3: TGTGCCAGCAACCCACAGGGACCGTTCTATGGCTACACCTTC.

This chain links TRBV18 with TRBJ2-7, with 10 bases aligning to TRBD1. The CDR3 length is 18 residues. With 3 bases clipped from V and 2 bases from J, the junction kept 13 bases outside the gene matches. The germline V gene has CDR1 KGHSH and CDR2 LQKENI. CDR3 sequence: CASSPLRQGAQRAYEQYF. CDR3 nucleotides: TGTGCCAGCTCACCTCTGCGACAGGGGGCGCAGAGGGCCTACGAGCAGTACTTC.

The J gene is TRBJ2-1, the V gene TRBV10-3; D might be TRBD2 (5 bases). This CDR3 comprises 16 residues. Germline V gives CDR1 ENHRY, CDR2 SYGVKD. Trimming left V 0 bases short and J 9 bases short, with 18 bases between. CDR3: CAISESRVAKEGEQFF. Written as DNA, the CDR3 is TGTGCCATCAGTGAGTCCCGGGTCGCTAAAGAGGGTGAGCAGTTCTTC.

In the case of this clonotype: Just one base apart from a much larger clone, this may be a read error. The J gene is TRBJ2-4, the V gene TRBV2; perhaps TRBD2 as D (5 bases). V was trimmed by 7 bases and J by 7 bases, leaving 20 bases between them. Germline CDR1 and CDR2: SNHLY and FYNNEI. This CDR3 is 15 amino acids long. CDR3 sequence (DNA): TGTGCCAGCACCATTAGACGGGGTGTCAGCAACATTCAGTACTTC. This codes for CASTIRRGVSNIQYF.

A few counts support this clonotype. The chain recombines TRBV28 with TRBJ2-3, with a weak D call TRBD1 (7 bases). The CDR3 loop spans 15 amino acids. The ends were cut back, 3 bases at V and 0 bases at J, with 10 bases in the middle. Germline CDR1 MDHEN, CDR2 SYDVKM. The CDR3 spells CASSLEGASTDTQYF. CDR3 DNA sequence: TGTGCCAGCAGTTTGGAGGGGGCAAGCACAGATACGCAGTATTTT.

This clonotype was counted only a few times. The chain is built from TRBV7-6 and TRBJ1-1, with unresolved D. This CDR3 spans 14 amino acids. The germline gives CDR1 SGHVS, CDR2 FNYEAQ. V lost 5 bases and J 1 base, leaving 11 bases between the germline ends. The CDR3 coding sequence is TGTGCCAGCAGCCCCTGGACCGAGAACACTGAAGCTTTCTTT. It yields the protein CASSPWTENTEAFF.

CDR3 DNA: TGCGCCAGCAGCCAAGACATCTACCGGACAGCCATGAACTATGGCTACACCTTC. Translated, it gives CASSQDIYRTAMNYGYTF. This chain uses TRBV4-3 with TRBJ1-2; tentatively, D is TRBD1 (6 bases). The germline V gene has CDR1 LGHNA and CDR2 YSLEER. V lost 0 bases and J 2 bases, leaving 19 bases between the germline ends. CDR3 length: 18 residues.

This clonotype was picked up many times. V is TRBV28 and J is TRBJ2-3, with 8 positions matching TRBD2. CDR3 length: 15 amino acids. The V gene end was trimmed by 9 bases and the J gene end by 2 bases; junction bases not matched to a gene: 10. Germline CDR1 is MDHEN and CDR2 is SYDVKM. The CDR3 nucleotides read TGTGCCAGTAATAAGGGCGGGGGGATCACAGATACGCAGTATTTT. This sequence encodes CASNKGGGITDTQYF.

This rearrangement joins TRBV12-3 or TRBV12-4 to TRBJ2-5; D may match TRBD1 or TRBD2 (5 bases each). This CDR3 has 17 residues. V shed 6 bases and J shed 0 bases, with 20 bases lying between them. CDR3 sequence: CASSPNSRVRDQETQYF. DNA of the CDR3: TGTGCCAGCAGCCCGAATTCCAGGGTGAGGGACCAAGAGACCCAGTACTTC.

V gene TRBV7-9 combines with J gene TRBJ2-3, with D tentatively TRBD2 (6 bases). CDR1 SEHNR and CDR2 FQNEAQ come from the germline V gene (reference sequence). With 7 bases removed from V and 3 bases from J, the gap between germline ends came to 17 bases. The CDR3 length is 15 residues. The CDR3 DNA is TGTGCCAGCACCTTCGGGAAGGGAGGTACAGATACGCAGTATTTT. Protein product: CASTFGKGGTDTQYF.

In its sample, this clonotype was seen many times. CDR3 in amino acids: CAISTTRGSSPLHF. Written as DNA, the CDR3 is TGTGCCATCAGCACGACAAGGGGAAGTTCACCCCTCCACTTT. The chain combines TRBV10-3 with TRBJ1-6, with D tentatively TRBD1 (5 bases). The V gene lost 6 bases and the J gene lost 9 bases, with 15 bases spanning the gap. The germline CDR1 and CDR2 sequences are ENHRY and SYGVKD. The CDR3 consists of 14 residues.

This clonotype appeared a few times. The chain has TRBV4-2 and TRBJ2-3, with D uncertain. Germline V gene sequence: CDR1 LGHNA, CDR2 YNFKEQ. With 3 bases removed from V and 4 bases from J, the gap between germline ends came to 11 bases. This CDR3 spans 14 amino acids. This CDR3 reads CASSQDPMPDTQYF. The DNA for the CDR3 is TGTGCCAGCAGCCAGGATCCGATGCCAGATACGCAGTATTTT.

This clonotype was seen a few times. V is TRBV7-2 and J is TRBJ2-3; the match to TRBD2 covers 8 bases. CDR1 is SGHTA and CDR2 is FQGNSA in the germline V gene. The V and J ends lost 0 bases and 4 bases, in that order; junction bases with no gene match: 9. The CDR3 sequence is 17 residues long. The CDR3 sequence: CASSLASTGGPPDTQYF. CDR3 nucleotides: TGTGCCAGCAGCTTAGCGTCGACGGGGGGGCCTCCAGATACGCAGTATTTT.

This clonotype appeared a single time. This sequence joins TRBV4-2 and TRBJ2-5, with 7 bases fitting TRBD2. CDR3 length equals 13 residues. Germline V CDR1 and CDR2: LGHNA, YNFKEQ. With 3 bases clipped from V and 5 bases from J, the junction kept 3 bases outside the gene matches. The chain's CDR3 is CASSQTSKETQYF. The CDR3 nucleotides are TGTGCCAGCAGCCAGACTAGCAAGGAGACCCAGTACTTC.

This clonotype was seen many times. The gene calls are TRBV6-6 and TRBJ1-6; 7 bases line up with TRBD1. Trimming removed 6 bases from V and 13 bases from J; junction bases left unmatched: 27. The CDR3 totals 19 residues. Germline loops: CDR1 MNHNY, CDR2 SVGAGI (reference sequence). CDR3 bases: TGTGCCAGCAGCACGACCCGCCGATTAATACGACAGGGAAATTTGCCCCTCCACTTT. As protein: CASSTTRRLIRQGNLPLHF.

This clonotype came up many times. The genes are TRBV6-5 and TRBJ1-2; D is uncertain. CDR1 and CDR2 from the germline V gene are MNHEY and SVGAGI. CDR3 length: 13 residues. With 8 bases removed from V and 4 bases from J, the gap between germline ends came to 14 bases. The chain's CDR3 is CASRDSDAYGYTF. CDR3 coding DNA: TGTGCCAGCCGGGATTCGGACGCCTATGGCTACACCTTC.